The 3 T cell receptor beta chains below were found in one sample sequenced in a study of vaccination and CD4 T cells after COVID-19 (dated by TCRdb to the early 2020s). In the paper's terms, the treatment or condition label means: approximately nine-day PBMC culture with coronavirus spike peptide pools or control peptides (ViraFEST assay). Their antigens are not known. Receptors were amplified or captured by PCR. Sequencing relied on an Illumina iSeq 100. DNA from cultured CD4+ T cells underwent TCR sequencing with the Oncomine TCR Beta short-read assay at the Johns Hopkins FTIC core. The public sequencing data were trimmed at Q25 with fastp and processed into clonotypes with MiXCR by TCRdb, which kept only in-frame beta chains. Under each unique CDR3 protein, matching rows form one entry showing the most common genes and DNA. The sample records roughly 12,000 distinct CDR3 sequences, 60% of which are singletons. In total, the top ten clones hold around 10% of the sample.

This sample comprised CD4+ T cells from blood, cultured in vitro, obtained before SARS-CoV-2 vaccination. The receptors derive from a human donor who had recovered from COVID-19.

The gene calls are TRBV27 and TRBJ2-7; no definite D call. With 5 bases removed from V and 2 bases from J, the gap between germline ends came to 10 bases. Germline loops: CDR1 MNHEY, CDR2 SMNVEV (reference sequence). The CDR3 totals 13 residues. In DNA form, the CDR3 reads TGTGCCAGCAGTCCGTCCCCGACCTACGAGCAGTACTTC. Its translation is CASSPSPTYEQYF.

This clonotype turned up a few times. The chain employs TRBV7-9 and TRBJ2-6, with 9 bases fitting TRBD1. Germline-derived CDR1 and CDR2 are SEHNR and FQNEAQ (reference sequence). The CDR3 runs to 18 residues. J lost 0 bases, V lost 5 bases, and 8 bases had no gene match. CDR3 amino acids: CASSPPGTGNSGANVLTF. In DNA form, the CDR3 reads TGTGCCAGCAGCCCACCCGGGACAGGGAACTCTGGGGCCAACGTCCTGACTTTC.

This chain uses TRBV10-3 with TRBJ2-3; D is undetermined. The CDR3 loop spans 17 amino acids. Germline-derived CDR1 and CDR2 are ENHRY and SYGVKD. Trimming cost V 0 bases and J 4 bases, with 17 bases left between them. The CDR3 region has the DNA TGTGCCATCAGTGAGTCGATGGGCCGCGAGCGCCCAGATACGCAGTATTTT. It yields the protein CAISESMGRERPDTQYF.